One and the same sample provided the 10 T cell receptor beta chains below, sequenced in a study of cytomegalovirus exposure and HLA in healthy donors. The PCR used 60 Vbeta and 13 Jbeta primers. Measured with immunoSEQ multiplex PCR; TCRdb has only the in-frame clones, and not every one. Of roughly 100,000 clones in the sample, 60% to 85% were seen once. Sequencing was carried out using PBMCs. All receptors derive from a man under 40 in good health and CMV-seropositive.

CDR3 residues: CASTRQGTALNTEAFF. CDR3 bases: TGTGCCAGCACTCGACAGGGGACGGCCCTTAACACTGAAGCTTTCTTT. The chain employs TRBV7-9 and TRBJ1-1, with 8 bases fitting TRBD1. The trim removed 7 bases at V and 2 bases at J, leaving 12 bases unmatched. This CDR3 has 16 residues. Per germline, CDR1 SEHNR and CDR2 FQNEAQ (reference sequence).

V and J are TRBV29-1 and TRBJ2-1, with 9 bases matching TRBD1. Germline V CDR1 and CDR2: SQVTM, ANQGSEA. CDR3 length: 14 amino acids. J lost 2 bases, V lost 6 bases, and 5 bases had no gene match. CDR3 DNA: TGCAGCGTGGAAACAGGGGGCGCCTACAATGAGCAGTTCTTC. Its protein product is CSVETGGAYNEQFF.

Note on this clone: With a far larger clone one base away, a read error is the likely cause. The chain is built from TRBV4-2 and TRBJ1-2, with no clear D. Trimming pared 1 base from V and 8 bases from J, leaving 17 bases between. CDR3 length: 15 residues. The germline V gene has CDR1 LGHNA and CDR2 YNFKEQ. The CDR3 DNA reads TGTGCCAGCAGCCAAGTTCCCAGGTCCTCTTGGGGCTACACCTTC. This sequence encodes CASSQVPRSSWGYTF.

CDR3: CAISDTTEATTSSGANVLTF. The CDR3 region has the DNA TGTGCCATCAGTGACACAACGGAAGCGACAACTAGCTCTGGGGCCAACGTCCTGACTTTC. J is TRBJ2-6 and V is TRBV10-3, with D possibly matching TRBD2 (5 bases). Trimming cost V 3 bases and J 0 bases, with 21 bases left between them. The CDR3 loop spans 20 amino acids. Germline lookup yields CDR1 ENHRY and CDR2 SYGVKD.

The chain combines TRBV14 with TRBJ2-7, with 7 bases matching TRBD2. CDR1 is SGHDN, CDR2 FVKESK, per germline. This CDR3 region has 15 residues. J was trimmed by 2 bases and V by 5 bases; bases with no gene match: 9. The DNA for the CDR3 is TGTGCCAGCAGCGTAACGGGGGGAGGTACCTACGAGCAGTACTTC. It codes for CASSVTGGGTYEQYF.

CDR3 nucleotides: TGTGCCAGCAACCCTATCCAGGGGGTAATAACCTACGAGCAGTACTTC. Amino acids: CASNPIQGVITYEQYF. The chain is built from TRBV11-2 and TRBJ2-7; 7 bases agree with TRBD1. V lost 7 bases to trimming and J lost 2 bases; unmatched junction nucleotides: 14. There are 16 residues in the CDR3. Germline V gene lookup returns CDR1 SGHAT and CDR2 FQNNGV.

This chain connects TRBV7-2 to TRBJ2-2; TRBD1 matches at 8 bases. V gave up 3 bases and J gave up 6 bases; unmatched junction bases: 3. The CDR3 runs 14 residues. In germline, CDR1 is SGHTA, CDR2 FQGNSA. DNA for the CDR3: TGTGCCAGCAGCTTGACAGGGGCCCCCGGGGAGCTGTTTTTT. It encodes CASSLTGAPGELFF.

With respect to this clone: The sample contains more than one DNA sequence encoding this CDR3. The genes are TRBV5-1 and TRBJ1-3, with 9 bases that match TRBD1. CDR3 length: 15 residues. The ends lost 5 bases at V and 0 bases at J; junction bases unmatched: 3. Germline CDR1 is SGHRS and CDR2 is YFSETQ. The CDR3 nucleotides are TGCGCCAGCAGGACAGGGGGAAACTCTGGAAACACCATATATTTT. This codes for CASRTGGNSGNTIYF.

This clone turned up a few times. The chain has TRBV7-6 and TRBJ1-1; D unresolved. This CDR3 region has 11 residues. The germline CDR1 and CDR2 sequences are SGHVS and FNYEAQ. Between the trimmed V and J ends, which lost 5 bases and 4 bases, there was a span of 5 bases. The CDR3 bases are TGTGCCAGCAGCGCGGGCACTGAAGCTTTCTTT. Its protein product is CASSAGTEAFF.

The V gene is TRBV6-5, the J gene TRBJ2-1, with TRBD1 identical over 9 bases. The CDR3 consists of 14 residues. Per germline, CDR1 MNHEY and CDR2 SVGAGI. The junction had 11 bases not matched to a gene; V was cut back by 10 bases and J by 7 bases. CDR3 sequence (DNA): TGTGCCACCCAGGGCGGGACAGGGCTAAATGAGCAGTTCTTC. This encodes CATQGGTGLNEQFF.